Presented here are 25 T cell receptor beta chains from one specimen sequenced in a study of blood T cell repertoires in COVID-19. Assay: immunoSEQ multiplex PCR; the TCRdb copy retains only in-frame clones and omits some. This table has 280,000 or so clones, over 75% appearing once. Sequencing input: peripheral blood. The receptors shown here come from a human donor in a cohort sampled during active COVID-19.

This clone appeared a single time. The gene calls are TRBV15 and TRBJ1-3; D gene ambiguous. This CDR3 is 16 amino acids long. The V gene lost 0 bases and the J gene lost 0 bases, with 9 bases spanning the gap. The V gene's germline CDR1 is LNHNV and CDR2 YYDKDF (reference sequence). Here the CDR3 reads CATSREYSGSGNTIYF. The DNA of the CDR3 is TGTGCCACCAGCAGAGAGTATTCGGGCTCTGGAAACACCATATATTTT. Full variable domain (missing parts from reference TRBV15 and TRBJ1-3): DAMVIQNPRYQVTQFGKPVTLSCSQTLNHNVMYWYQQKSSQAPKLLFHYYDKDFNNEADTPDNFQSRRPNTSFCFLDIRSPGLGDTAMYLCATSREYSGSGNTIYFGEGSWLTVV.

The rearrangement joins TRBV25-1 to TRBJ1-2, with D possibly TRBD1 on 5 matching bases. Germline CDR1 and CDR2: MGHDK and SYGVNS. V lost 3 bases and J lost 4, with 15 bases in between. This CDR3 has 15 residues. The CDR3 DNA reads as TGTGCCAGCAGTGAGGACACCGGTCCGGGCTATGGCTACACCTTC. This translates into CASSEDTGPGYGYTF.

The genes are TRBV7-8 and TRBJ2-2; D is perhaps TRBD2 (6 bases). V lost 3 bases, J lost 2 bases, and 19 bases lay in between. Germline V CDR1 and CDR2: SGHVS, FQNEAQ. CDR3 length equals 18 residues. CDR3 DNA: TGTGCCAGCAGCTTGGGAAGAAGTCGCGGGACTAACACCGGGGAGCTGTTTTTT. The encoded protein is CASSLGRSRGTNTGELFF.

A note on this clone: The same CDR3 is also encoded by other DNA sequences in this sample. V usage is TRBV30 and J usage is TRBJ2-2; D is ambiguous. Trimming pared 4 bases from V and 1 base from J, leaving 4 bases between. The CDR3 totals 12 residues. Germline V gene data show CDR1 as GTSNPN and CDR2 as SVGIG (reference sequence). Written as DNA, the CDR3 is TGTGCCTGGACAGGGAACACCGGGGAGCTGTTTTTT. As protein: CAWTGNTGELFF.

This clone was observed a handful of times. This chain joins TRBV28 and TRBJ1-4, with D possibly TRBD1 on 6 matching bases. The CDR3 spans 17 residues. V was trimmed by 6 bases and J by 4 bases, leaving 21 bases between them. Per the germline V gene, CDR1 is MDHEN and CDR2 is SYDVKM. DNA of the CDR3: TGTGCCAGCAGCGTACCGGGACAATACGTGTTTAATGAAAAACTGTTTTTT. It codes for CASSVPGQYVFNEKLFF.

On this clone: This sample also contains other DNA sequences that code for the same CDR3. The chain couples TRBV18 to TRBJ2-7; maybe TRBD2 (5 bases). This CDR3 comprises 13 residues. Germline-derived CDR1 and CDR2 are KGHSH and LQKENI. Trimming left V 4 bases short and J 0 bases short, with 7 bases between. The CDR3 region is CASSLGGSYEQYF. DNA of the CDR3: TGTGCCAGCTCACTAGGAGGCTCCTACGAGCAGTACTTC.

The V gene is TRBV5-1, the J gene TRBJ1-1; D call uncertain. V was cut by 6 bases and J by 1 base, with 7 bases left in between. Germline V gene sequence: CDR1 SGHRS, CDR2 YFSETQ. The CDR3 has 12 amino acids. The CDR3 reads CASNDWNTEAFF. The CDR3 nucleotides read TGCGCCAGCAACGACTGGAACACTGAAGCTTTCTTT.

V is TRBV7-2 and J is TRBJ1-6; D is possibly TRBD1 (5 bases). From germline, CDR1 is SGHTA and CDR2 FQGNSA. Trimming stripped 5 bases from V and 7 bases from J, with 9 bases between. This CDR3 is built from 13 residues. In DNA, the CDR3 is TGTGCCAGCAGCCCACAGGAAAATTCACCCCTCCACTTT. Translated: CASSPQENSPLHF. Drawing the rest from reference TRBV7-2 and TRBJ1-6, the complete variable domain is GAGVSQSPSNKVTEKGKDVELRCDPISGHTALYWYRQSLGQGLEFLIYFQGNSAPDKSGLPSDRFSAERTGGSVSTLTIQRTQQEDSAVYLCASSPQENSPLHFGNGTRLTVT.

This CDR3 is CASSESSDTQYF. CDR3 in DNA: TGTGCCAGCAGTGAGTCCTCTGATACGCAGTATTTT. The chain joins TRBV2 to TRBJ2-3; D gene ambiguous. Germline V gene sequence: CDR1 SNHLY, CDR2 FYNNEI. CDR3 size: 12 residues. V was clipped by 3 bases and J by 6 bases, with 7 bases between them.

The chain uses TRBV19 and TRBJ2-2, with TRBD2 matching over 9 bases. Per the germline V gene, CDR1 is LNHDA and CDR2 is SQIVND (reference sequence). The CDR3 is 16 amino acids. Trimming cost V 5 bases and J 5 bases; bases outside gene matches: 9. As DNA, the CDR3 is TGTGCCAGTAGTGGGTGGGCTCTAGCGGGAACCGGGGAGCTGTTTTTT. This sequence encodes CASSGWALAGTGELFF.

The V and J genes are TRBV6-2 or TRBV6-3 and TRBJ1-1, with D possibly matching TRBD1 (6 bases). Between the trimmed V and J ends, which lost 5 bases and 2 bases, there was a span of 27 bases. Per the germline V gene, CDR1 is MNHEY and CDR2 is SVGEGT. This CDR3 has 19 residues. CDR3 sequence: CASSRAGGQFPPRNTEAFF. CDR3 DNA: TGTGCCAGCAGTAGGGCCGGCGGACAGTTCCCCCCCAGAAACACTGAAGCTTTCTTT.

This clone was found a few times. The rearrangement joins TRBV24-1 to TRBJ2-7; no clear D. From germline, CDR1 is KGHDR and CDR2 SFDVKD. This CDR3 contains 13 residues. The germline V and J ends were trimmed by 3 bases and 7 bases, with 12 bases remaining between them. CDR3 sequence (DNA): TGTGCCACCAGTGATCGACATGGTCGGGAGCAGTACTTC. Translation gives CATSDRHGREQYF.

The J gene is TRBJ2-1, the V gene TRBV15, with 9 bases that match TRBD2. The CDR3 spans 17 residues. The J segment lost 8 bases and the V segment lost 0 bases, leaving 11 bases of the junction unmatched. Germline V CDR1 and CDR2: LNHNV, YYDKDF (reference sequence). The CDR3 region has the DNA TGTGCCACCAGCAGAGATCCGGGGAGCGGGAGGCTCGATGAGCAGTTCTTC. Amino acids: CATSRDPGSGRLDEQFF.

This CDR3 is CASSLTSGNYEQYF. In DNA form, the CDR3 reads TGCGCCAGCAGCTTGACTAGCGGGAACTACGAGCAGTACTTC. The V and J genes are TRBV5-1 and TRBJ2-7; 10 nucleotides align to TRBD2. J gave up 3 bases and V 1 base, and 1 base lay outside the gene matches. The germline V gene has CDR1 SGHRS and CDR2 YFSETQ. This CDR3 is 14 amino acids long.

The chain carries TRBV7-2 and TRBJ2-5; 12 positions agree with TRBD2. The CDR3 consists of 16 residues. Germline CDR1 is SGHTA and CDR2 is FQGNSA. The V gene end was trimmed by 1 base and the J gene end by 5 bases; junction bases not matched to a gene: 5. This CDR3 reads CASSLGGLAGLETQYF. In DNA, the CDR3 is TGTGCCAGCAGCTTAGGTGGACTAGCGGGACTGGAGACCCAGTACTTC.

The rearrangement uses TRBV7-9 and TRBJ1-2, with D possibly being TRBD1 (6 bases). From germline, CDR1 is SEHNR and CDR2 FQNEAQ (reference sequence). The CDR3 is made up of 14 amino acids. V lost 7 bases and J lost 0, with 12 bases in between. The CDR3 reads CASTKKGANYGYTF. CDR3 nucleotides: TGTGCCAGCACCAAAAAGGGGGCTAACTATGGCTACACCTTC.

The chain joins TRBV7-6 to TRBJ1-3, with TRBD1 identical over 8 bases. The CDR3 loop spans 17 amino acids. The germline V gene has CDR1 SGHVS and CDR2 FNYEAQ. V lost 5 bases and J lost 3; bases outside the gene matches: 12. CDR3 in amino acids: CASSPQHLDRGGNTIYF. The CDR3 DNA follows: TGTGCCAGCAGCCCCCAACATCTTGACAGGGGTGGAAACACCATATATTTT.

The rearrangement links TRBV18 to TRBJ2-7; D may be TRBD1 (6 bases). This CDR3 region has 13 residues. Trimming removed 2 bases from V and 2 bases from J, with 7 bases in between. Germline CDR1 reads KGHSH; CDR2 reads LQKENI. The CDR3 spells CASSPRGTYEQYF. The CDR3 region has the DNA TGTGCCAGCTCACCAAGGGGGACCTACGAGCAGTACTTC.

This rearrangement joins TRBV6-4 to TRBJ2-2; 8 bases are a match to TRBD2. Germline assignment: CDR1 MRHNA and CDR2 SNTAGT. The CDR3 is 15 amino acids. Germline trimming cut 6 bases from V and 6 bases from J; bases unmatched to any gene: 9. CDR3 loop: CASSLTSDVAGELFF. As DNA, the CDR3 is TGTGCCAGCAGCCTGACTAGCGACGTAGCCGGGGAGCTGTTTTTT.

This chain links TRBV27 with TRBJ2-4; possibly TRBD2 for D (5 bases). The CDR3 spans 15 residues. Between the trimmed V and J ends, which lost 6 bases and 2 bases, there was a span of 14 bases. Germline loops: CDR1 MNHEY, CDR2 SMNVEV (reference sequence). The CDR3 bases are TGTGCCAGCAGACCCGGAGGAGTCCCCAAAAACATTCAGTACTTC. This translates into CASRPGGVPKNIQYF.

The chain has TRBV5-1 and TRBJ2-5, with 8 bases matching TRBD1. J was trimmed by 4 bases and V by 0 bases; bases with no gene match: 8. The germline V gene has CDR1 SGHRS and CDR2 YFSETQ. The CDR3 has 16 residues. The CDR3 loop reads CASSLAPTGGGETQYF. The CDR3 nucleotides are TGCGCCAGCAGCTTGGCCCCTACAGGGGGAGGAGAGACCCAGTACTTC.

This clone was observed a single time. This rearrangement joins TRBV18 to TRBJ1-1; D uncertain. The V gene lost 0 bases and the J gene lost 6 bases, with 8 bases spanning the gap. The germline V gene encodes CDR1 KGHSH and CDR2 LQKENI. The CDR3 has 13 residues. CDR3 in amino acids: CASSPPSQAEAFF. CDR3 nucleotides: TGTGCCAGCTCACCACCAAGTCAGGCTGAAGCTTTCTTT. Combining the CDR3 with reference TRBV18 and TRBJ1-1 gives the whole variable domain NAGVMQNPRHLVRRRGQEARLRCSPMKGHSHVYWYRQLPEEGLKFMVYLQKENIIDESGMPKERFSAEFPKEGPSILRIQQVVRGDSAAYFCASSPPSQAEAFFGQGTRLTVV.

The chain recombines TRBV3-1 (or the pseudogene TRBV3-2) with TRBJ2-3, with 10 bases identical to TRBD1. CDR3 size: 15 residues. The ends lost 4 bases at V and 4 bases at J; junction bases unmatched: 5. Per the germline V gene, CDR1 is LGHDT and CDR2 is YNNKEL (reference sequence). CDR3 bases: TGTGCCAGCAGCCTTCGACAGGGGGCTGCAGATACGCAGTATTTT. Encoded protein: CASSLRQGAADTQYF.

The chain uses TRBV5-1 and TRBJ1-6, with TRBD1 as a possible D gene (6 bases). Trimming removed 6 bases from V and 9 bases from J, with 16 bases in between. The germline gives CDR1 SGHRS, CDR2 YFSETQ. This CDR3 comprises 14 residues. CDR3 nucleotide sequence: TGCGCCAGCAACGTCGGGCAGGGGTCTTCACCCCTCCACTTT. It translates to CASNVGQGSSPLHF.

This chain uses TRBV9 with TRBJ2-1; TRBD2 might be the D (7 bases). Per the germline V gene, CDR1 is SGDLS and CDR2 is YYNGEE. Trimming cost V 3 bases and J 8 bases, with 15 bases left between them. The CDR3 runs to 14 residues. CDR3 amino acids: CASSGRGGIDEQFF. CDR3 coding DNA: TGTGCCAGCAGCGGGAGGGGGGGCATCGATGAGCAGTTCTTC.